This is a list of T cell receptor beta chains from one sample in a study of CD8 T cells in ankylosing spondylitis. TCRdb itself ran the 5' RACE reads through MiXCR, one entry per CDR3 protein. Of 450,000 or so distinct CDR3 sequences in the sample, 25% to 30% were seen once. The sequenced sample consisted of blood, either unsorted or a sorted T cell fraction (not recorded which). The source is a male donor with ankylosing spondylitis. Both conserved end residues are part of each CDR3. The D gene is left open where the match is weak. A clone size is listed for some rows: how often the clone was seen (once, few, many), or a class if it is expanded.

D gene	clone size	V gene	J gene	CDR3 length	CDR3 protein	CDR3 DNA
TRBD1	-	TRBV5-6	TRBJ2-1	14	CASRHGQGYGWQFF	TGTGCCAGCAGACACGGACAGGGGTATGGCTGGCAGTTCTTC
-	few	TRBV6-6	TRBJ2-1	13	CASSPREYNEQFF	TGTGCCAGCAGTCCCCGTGAGTACAATGAGCAGTTCTTC
TRBD1	-	TRBV20-1	TRBJ1-2	12	CSAPRGNYGYTF	TGCAGTGCTCCCAGGGGGAACTATGGCTACACCTTC
TRBD2	few	TRBV20-1	TRBJ2-1	16	CSATPREGVGYNEQFF	TGCAGTGCGACTCCCCGGGAGGGCGTCGGTTACAATGAGCAGTTCTTC
-	-	TRBV27	TRBJ1-5	15	CASSLQLGSNQPQHF	TGTGCCAGCAGTTTACAGCTAGGTAGCAATCAGCCCCAGCATTTT
-	-	TRBV27	TRBJ2-1	15	CASSRTGTFGNEQFF	TGTGCCAGCAGCCGGACCGGGACTTTCGGCAATGAGCAGTTCTTC
-	-	TRBV20-1	TRBJ1-1	12	CSARPLGNEAFF	TGCAGTGCTAGACCTTTGGGTAATGAAGCTTTCTTT
TRBD1	-	TRBV3-1	TRBJ1-1	15	CASSFTGTDNTEAFF	TGTGCCAGCAGTTTTACCGGGACAGACAACACTGAAGCTTTCTTT
TRBD2	few	TRBV10-3	TRBJ2-3	14	CATQRAGEGDTQYF	TGTGCCACGCAAAGAGCGGGAGAGGGAGATACGCAGTATTTT
-	-	TRBV9	TRBJ2-3	14	CASSARHPTDTQYF	TGTGCCAGCAGCGCGCGACACCCCACAGATACGCAGTATTTT
TRBD1	-	TRBV10-3	TRBJ2-1	13	CAIRGQGRNEQFF	TGTGCCATCAGAGGACAGGGGCGTAATGAGCAGTTCTTC
TRBD2	-	TRBV10-3	TRBJ2-7	14	CAISLPGSGGEQYF	TGTGCCATCAGTCTACCGGGGTCCGGGGGGGAGCAGTACTTC
-	few	TRBV10-3	TRBJ2-7	13	CAINGEGAYEQYF	TGTGCCATCAATGGTGAAGGCGCCTACGAGCAGTACTTC
TRBD2	once	TRBV6-2/TRBV6-3	TRBJ2-5	16	CASSFARGSGRETQYF	TGTGCCAGCAGTTTCGCCCGAGGTAGCGGGAGAGAGACCCAGTACTTC
-	-	TRBV3-1	TRBJ2-7	12	CASSRPNYEQYF	TGTGCCAGCAGCCGACCGAATTACGAGCAGTACTTC
-	-	TRBV7-9	TRBJ2-5	13	CASSLFQGETQYF	TGTGCCAGCAGCTTATTTCAGGGAGAGACCCAGTACTTC
-	-	TRBV29-1	TRBJ1-4	14	CSVEVDREREKLFF	TGCAGCGTTGAGGTAGACCGGGAGCGTGAAAAACTGTTTTTT
-	-	TRBV24-1	TRBJ2-7	13	CATSRETGYEQYF	TGTGCCACCAGTAGGGAAACGGGCTACGAGCAGTACTTC
-	few	TRBV20-1	TRBJ2-1	16	CSARKGGASSYNEQFF	TGCAGTGCTAGAAAAGGAGGGGCGAGCTCCTACAATGAGCAGTTCTTC
TRBD1	-	TRBV4-1	TRBJ1-4	15	CASSRTGTGNEKLFF	TGCGCCAGCAGCCGAACCGGGACAGGGAATGAAAAACTGTTTTTT
-	-	TRBV6-2/TRBV6-3	TRBJ2-3	16	CASSAPPGVVADTQYF	TGTGCCAGCAGTGCCCCCCCTGGGGTCGTCGCAGATACGCAGTATTTT
-	-	TRBV24-1	TRBJ2-1	16	CATSDFAGQASGEQFF	TGTGCCACCAGTGATTTTGCGGGGCAAGCCTCTGGGGAGCAGTTCTTC
TRBD1	-	TRBV5-1	TRBJ1-3	16	CASSTGTGSSGNTIYF	TGCGCCAGCAGCACCGGGACAGGGTCCTCTGGAAACACCATATATTTT
-	-	TRBV3-1	TRBJ1-5	13	CASSQILGQPQHF	TGTGCCAGCAGCCAAATATTGGGGCAGCCCCAGCATTTT
-	many	TRBV12-3/TRBV12-4	TRBJ2-3	15	CASSFEGPSTDTQYF	TGTGCCAGCAGTTTTGAGGGCCCTAGCACAGATACGCAGTATTTT
TRBD2	-	TRBV12-3/TRBV12-4	TRBJ2-2	16	CASSLFGGIRTGELFF	TGTGCCAGCAGCCTATTCGGGGGGATTAGGACCGGGGAGCTGTTTTTT
TRBD2	-	TRBV5-1	TRBJ2-1	15	CANSPRDYLYNEQFF	TGCGCCAACAGTCCCCGGGACTATCTCTACAATGAGCAGTTCTTC
TRBD2	few	TRBV20-1	TRBJ2-1	16	CSARDLGSGRLDEQFF	TGCAGTGCTAGAGATCTTGGGAGCGGGAGGTTAGATGAGCAGTTCTTC
TRBD1	-	TRBV5-1	TRBJ1-5	15	CASSYSGTGGQPQHF	TGCGCCAGCAGCTACTCAGGGACAGGGGGACAGCCCCAGCATTTT
-	-	TRBV29-1	TRBJ1-1	13	CSVLPQRNTEAFF	TGCAGCGTCCTTCCTCAGAGAAACACTGAAGCTTTCTTT
-	-	TRBV10-3	TRBJ1-2	15	CAISEAPDGGSGYTF	TGTGCCATCAGTGAGGCCCCGGACGGAGGCTCCGGCTACACCTTC
TRBD2	-	TRBV10-3	TRBJ2-6	21	CAISELALAGGQSSGANVLTF	TGTGCCATCAGTGAGTTGGCTTTAGCGGGAGGCCAAAGCTCTGGGGCCAACGTCCTGACTTTC
-	-	TRBV20-1	TRBJ1-3	15	CSARDRVGPGNTIYF	TGCAGTGCTAGAGATCGCGTAGGGCCTGGAAACACCATATATTTT
TRBD1	few	TRBV7-9	TRBJ2-2	15	CASTYRGLNTGELFF	TGTGCCAGCACCTACAGGGGCTTGAACACCGGGGAGCTGTTTTTT
TRBD2	-	TRBV25-1	TRBJ2-3	16	CASSPHLAGPTDTQYF	TGTGCCAGCAGTCCCCATTTAGCGGGACCCACAGATACGCAGTATTTT
-	-	TRBV12-3/TRBV12-4	TRBJ1-1	12	CASSRAYTEAFF	TGTGCCAGCTCCCGAGCGTACACTGAAGCTTTCTTT
-	-	TRBV5-1	TRBJ2-1	14	CASSLMGENNEQFF	TGCGCCAGCAGCTTGATGGGGGAGAACAATGAGCAGTTCTTC
-	-	TRBV12-3/TRBV12-4	TRBJ1-6	17	CASSTPGWGLHNSPLHF	TGTGCCAGCAGTACCCCCGGATGGGGGCTTCATAATTCACCCCTCCACTTT